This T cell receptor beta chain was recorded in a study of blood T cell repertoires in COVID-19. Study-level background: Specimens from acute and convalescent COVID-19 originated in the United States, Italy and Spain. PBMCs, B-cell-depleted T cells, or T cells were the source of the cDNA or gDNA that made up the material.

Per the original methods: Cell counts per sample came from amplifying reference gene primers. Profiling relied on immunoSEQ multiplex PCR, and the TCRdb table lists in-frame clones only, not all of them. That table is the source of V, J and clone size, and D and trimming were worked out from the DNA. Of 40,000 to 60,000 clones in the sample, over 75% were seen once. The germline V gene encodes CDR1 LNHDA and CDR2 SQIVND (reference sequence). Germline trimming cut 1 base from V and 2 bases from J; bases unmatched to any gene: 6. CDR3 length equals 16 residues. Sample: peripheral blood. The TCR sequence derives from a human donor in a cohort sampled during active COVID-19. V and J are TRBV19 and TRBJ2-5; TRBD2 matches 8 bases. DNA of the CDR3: TGTGCCAGTAGTATAGTAGCGGGGCTCCTACAAGAGACCCAGTACTTC. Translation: CASSIVAGLLQETQYF.